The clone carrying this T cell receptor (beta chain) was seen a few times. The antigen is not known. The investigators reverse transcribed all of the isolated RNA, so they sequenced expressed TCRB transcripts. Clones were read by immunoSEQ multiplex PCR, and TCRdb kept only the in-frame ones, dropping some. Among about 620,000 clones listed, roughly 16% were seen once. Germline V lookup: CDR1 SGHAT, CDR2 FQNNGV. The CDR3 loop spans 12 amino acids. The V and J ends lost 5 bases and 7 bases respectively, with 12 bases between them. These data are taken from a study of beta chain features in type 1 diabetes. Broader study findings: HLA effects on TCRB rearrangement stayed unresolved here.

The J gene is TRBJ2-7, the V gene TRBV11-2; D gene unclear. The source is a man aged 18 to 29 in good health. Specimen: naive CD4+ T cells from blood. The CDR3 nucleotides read TGTGCCAGCAGCCCCCAAGCTAGGGAGCAGTACTTC. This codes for CASSPQAREQYF.